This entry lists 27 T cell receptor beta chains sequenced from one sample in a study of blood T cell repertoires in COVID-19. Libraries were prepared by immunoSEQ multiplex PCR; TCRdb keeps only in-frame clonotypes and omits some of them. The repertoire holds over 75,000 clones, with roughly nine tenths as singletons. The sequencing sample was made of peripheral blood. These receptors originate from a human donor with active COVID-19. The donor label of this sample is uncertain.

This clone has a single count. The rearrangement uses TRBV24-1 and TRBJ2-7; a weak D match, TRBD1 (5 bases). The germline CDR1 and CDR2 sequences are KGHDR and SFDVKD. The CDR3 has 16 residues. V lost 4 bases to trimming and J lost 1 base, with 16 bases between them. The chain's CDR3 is CATSDLGEHLSYEQYF. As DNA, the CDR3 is TGTGCCACCAGTGACTTAGGGGAACACCTATCCTACGAGCAGTACTTC.

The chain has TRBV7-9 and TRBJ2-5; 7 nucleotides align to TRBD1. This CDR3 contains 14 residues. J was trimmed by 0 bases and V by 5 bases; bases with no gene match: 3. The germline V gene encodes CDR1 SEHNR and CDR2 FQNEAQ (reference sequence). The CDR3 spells CASSRQGYQETQYF. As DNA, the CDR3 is TGTGCCAGCAGCCGACAGGGTTACCAAGAGACCCAGTACTTC.

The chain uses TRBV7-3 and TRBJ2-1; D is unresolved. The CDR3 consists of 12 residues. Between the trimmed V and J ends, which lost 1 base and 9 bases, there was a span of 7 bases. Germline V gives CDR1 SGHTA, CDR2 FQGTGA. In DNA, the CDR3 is TGTGCCAGCAGCTTAAAGGCAGGTGAGCAGTTCTTC. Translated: CASSLKAGEQFF. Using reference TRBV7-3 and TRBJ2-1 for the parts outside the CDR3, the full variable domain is GAGVSQTPSNKVTEKGKYVELRCDPISGHTALYWYRQSLGQGPEFLIYFQGTGAADDSGLPNDRFFAVRPEGSVSTLKIQRTERGDSAVYLCASSLKAGEQFFGPGTRLTVL.

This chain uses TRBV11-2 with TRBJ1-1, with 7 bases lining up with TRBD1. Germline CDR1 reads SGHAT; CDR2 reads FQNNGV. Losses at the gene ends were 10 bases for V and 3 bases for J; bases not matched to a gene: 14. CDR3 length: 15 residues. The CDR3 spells CATTPFQGVDTEAFF. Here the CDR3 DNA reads TGTGCCACCACACCCTTCCAGGGGGTGGACACTGAAGCTTTCTTT.

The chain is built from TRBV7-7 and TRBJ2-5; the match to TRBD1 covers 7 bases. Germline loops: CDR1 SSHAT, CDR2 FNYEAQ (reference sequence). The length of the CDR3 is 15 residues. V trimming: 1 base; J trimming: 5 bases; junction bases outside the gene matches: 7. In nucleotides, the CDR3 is TGTGCCAGCAGCTTAGACCGAGGGGGCAAGGAGACCCAGTACTTC. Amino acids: CASSLDRGGKETQYF.

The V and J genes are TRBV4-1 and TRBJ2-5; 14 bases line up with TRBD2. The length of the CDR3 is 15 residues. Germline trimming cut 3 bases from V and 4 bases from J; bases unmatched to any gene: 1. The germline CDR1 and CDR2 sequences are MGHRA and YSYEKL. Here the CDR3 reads CASSQGLAGVETQYF. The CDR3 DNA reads TGCGCCAGCAGCCAGGGACTAGCGGGGGTAGAGACCCAGTACTTC.

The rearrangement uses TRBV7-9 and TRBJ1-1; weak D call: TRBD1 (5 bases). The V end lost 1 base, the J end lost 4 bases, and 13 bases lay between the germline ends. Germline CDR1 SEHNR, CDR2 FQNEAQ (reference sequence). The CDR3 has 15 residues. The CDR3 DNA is TGTGCCAGCAGCTTAGGGGCAGGGAAACGCACTGAAGCTTTCTTT. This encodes CASSLGAGKRTEAFF.

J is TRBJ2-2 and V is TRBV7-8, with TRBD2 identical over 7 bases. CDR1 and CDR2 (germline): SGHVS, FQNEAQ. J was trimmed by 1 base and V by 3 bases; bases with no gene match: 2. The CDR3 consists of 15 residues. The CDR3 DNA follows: TGTGCCAGCAGCTTCCGCGGGGGGAACACCGGGGAGCTGTTTTTT. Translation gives CASSFRGGNTGELFF.

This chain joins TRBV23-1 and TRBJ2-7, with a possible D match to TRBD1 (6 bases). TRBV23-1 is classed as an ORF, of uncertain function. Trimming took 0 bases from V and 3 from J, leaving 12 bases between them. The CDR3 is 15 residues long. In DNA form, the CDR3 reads TGCGCCAGCAGTCAATCCCACAGGGAATGCTACGAGCAGTACTTC. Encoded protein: CASSQSHRECYEQYF.

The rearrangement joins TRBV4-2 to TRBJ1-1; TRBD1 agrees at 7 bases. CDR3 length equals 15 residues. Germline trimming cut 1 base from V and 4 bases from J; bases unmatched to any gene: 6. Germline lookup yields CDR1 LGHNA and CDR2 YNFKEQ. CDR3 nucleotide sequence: TGTGCCAGCAGCCAAGGGCACAGGGGAGGCACTGAAGCTTTCTTT. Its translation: CASSQGHRGGTEAFF.

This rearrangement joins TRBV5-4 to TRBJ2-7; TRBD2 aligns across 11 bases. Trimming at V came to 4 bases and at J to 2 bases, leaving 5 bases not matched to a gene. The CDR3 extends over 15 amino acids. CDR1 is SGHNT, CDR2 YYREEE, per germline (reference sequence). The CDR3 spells CASSGGTSGTYEQYF. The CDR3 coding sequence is TGTGCCAGCAGCGGGGGGACTAGCGGAACCTACGAGCAGTACTTC.

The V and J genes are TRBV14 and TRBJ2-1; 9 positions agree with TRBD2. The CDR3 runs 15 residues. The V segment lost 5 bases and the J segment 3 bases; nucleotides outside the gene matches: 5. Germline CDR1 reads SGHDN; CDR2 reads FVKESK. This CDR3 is CASSSGTSFYNEQFF. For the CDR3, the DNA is TGTGCCAGCAGCTCCGGGACTAGCTTCTACAATGAGCAGTTCTTC.

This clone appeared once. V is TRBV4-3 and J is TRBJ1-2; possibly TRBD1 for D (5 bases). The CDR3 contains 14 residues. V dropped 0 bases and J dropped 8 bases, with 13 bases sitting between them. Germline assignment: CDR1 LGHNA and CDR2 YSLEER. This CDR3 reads CASSQDRVLYGYTF. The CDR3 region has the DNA TGCGCCAGCAGCCAAGACAGGGTGCTTTACGGCTACACCTTC.

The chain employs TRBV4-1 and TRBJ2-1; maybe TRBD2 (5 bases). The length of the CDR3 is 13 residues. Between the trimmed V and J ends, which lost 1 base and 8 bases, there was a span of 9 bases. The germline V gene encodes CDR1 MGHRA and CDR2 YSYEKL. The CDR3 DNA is TGCGCCAGCAGCCAAGGGCTAGCCTATGAGCAGTTCTTC. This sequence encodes CASSQGLAYEQFF.

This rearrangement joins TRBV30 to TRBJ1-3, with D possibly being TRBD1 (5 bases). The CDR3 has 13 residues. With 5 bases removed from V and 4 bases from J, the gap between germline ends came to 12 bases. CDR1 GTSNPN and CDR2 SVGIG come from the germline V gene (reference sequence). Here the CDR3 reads CAWSVGVGNTIYF. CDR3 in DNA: TGTGCCTGGTCGGTAGGGGTAGGAAACACCATATATTTT.

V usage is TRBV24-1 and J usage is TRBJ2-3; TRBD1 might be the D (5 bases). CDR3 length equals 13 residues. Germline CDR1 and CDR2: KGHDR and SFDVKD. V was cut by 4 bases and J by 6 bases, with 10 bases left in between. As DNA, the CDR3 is TGTGCCACCAGTGACTCGCACAGGGATACGCAGTATTTT. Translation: CATSDSHRDTQYF.

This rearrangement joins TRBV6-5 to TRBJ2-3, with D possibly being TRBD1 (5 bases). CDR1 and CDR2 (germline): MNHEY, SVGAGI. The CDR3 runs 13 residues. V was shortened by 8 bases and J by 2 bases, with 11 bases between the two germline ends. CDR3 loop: CASRQFLTDTQYF. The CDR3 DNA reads TGTGCCAGCCGACAGTTTCTCACAGATACGCAGTATTTT.

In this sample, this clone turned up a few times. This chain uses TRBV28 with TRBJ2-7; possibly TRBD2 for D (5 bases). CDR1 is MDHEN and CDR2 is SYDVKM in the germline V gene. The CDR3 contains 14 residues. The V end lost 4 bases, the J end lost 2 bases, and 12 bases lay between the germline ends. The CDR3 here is CASSSRTSPYEQYF. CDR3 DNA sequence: TGTGCCAGCAGTTCCCGGACTTCCCCCTACGAGCAGTACTTC.

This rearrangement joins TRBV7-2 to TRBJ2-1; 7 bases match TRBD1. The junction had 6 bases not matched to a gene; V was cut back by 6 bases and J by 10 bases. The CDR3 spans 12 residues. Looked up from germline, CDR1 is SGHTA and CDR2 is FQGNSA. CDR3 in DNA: TGTGCCAGCAGTAAGACAGGGAGCGAGCAGTTCTTC. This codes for CASSKTGSEQFF.

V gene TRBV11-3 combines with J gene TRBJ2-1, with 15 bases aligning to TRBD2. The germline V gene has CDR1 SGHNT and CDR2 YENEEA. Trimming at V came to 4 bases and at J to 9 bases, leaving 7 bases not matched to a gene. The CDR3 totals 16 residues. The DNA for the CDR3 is TGTGCCAGCAGCTCACGGACTAGCGGGGGGGCAACTGAGCAGTTCTTC. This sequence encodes CASSSRTSGGATEQFF.

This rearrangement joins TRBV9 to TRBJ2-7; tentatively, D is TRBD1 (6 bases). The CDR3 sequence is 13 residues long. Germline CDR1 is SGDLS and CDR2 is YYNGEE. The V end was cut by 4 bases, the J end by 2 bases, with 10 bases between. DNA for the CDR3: TGTGCCAGCAGCTCGGACAGCCCCTACGAGCAGTACTTC. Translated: CASSSDSPYEQYF.

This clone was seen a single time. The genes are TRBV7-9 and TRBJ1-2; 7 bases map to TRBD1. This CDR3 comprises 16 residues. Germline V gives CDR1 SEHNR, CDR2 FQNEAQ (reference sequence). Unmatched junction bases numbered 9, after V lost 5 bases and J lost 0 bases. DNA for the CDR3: TGTGCCAGCAGCCCAGGGACAGCGACAGCTAACTATGGCTACACCTTC. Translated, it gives CASSPGTATANYGYTF.

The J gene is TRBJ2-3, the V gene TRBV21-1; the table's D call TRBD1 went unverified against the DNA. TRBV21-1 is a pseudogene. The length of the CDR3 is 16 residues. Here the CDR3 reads CASSIGQGGFTDTQYF. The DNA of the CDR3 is TGTGCCAGCAGCATAGGACAGGGAGGGTTCACAGATACGCAGTATTTT.

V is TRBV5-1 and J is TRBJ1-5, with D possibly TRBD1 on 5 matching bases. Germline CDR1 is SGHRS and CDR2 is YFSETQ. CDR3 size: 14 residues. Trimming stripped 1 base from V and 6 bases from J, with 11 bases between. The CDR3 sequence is CASSLSGNAQPQHF. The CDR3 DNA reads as TGCGCCAGCAGCTTGTCAGGGAACGCTCAGCCCCAGCATTTT.

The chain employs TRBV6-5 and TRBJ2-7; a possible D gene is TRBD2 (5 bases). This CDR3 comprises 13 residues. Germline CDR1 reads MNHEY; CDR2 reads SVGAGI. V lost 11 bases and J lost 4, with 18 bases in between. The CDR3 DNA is TGTGCCGCTCAAGAACCGGGAAAATACGAGCAGTACTTC. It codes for CAAQEPGKYEQYF.

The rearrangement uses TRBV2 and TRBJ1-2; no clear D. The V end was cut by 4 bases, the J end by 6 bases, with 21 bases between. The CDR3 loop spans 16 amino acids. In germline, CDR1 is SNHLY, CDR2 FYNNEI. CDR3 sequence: CASSGPTGFRVDGYTF. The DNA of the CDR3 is TGTGCCAGCAGTGGGCCCACGGGGTTCCGGGTGGATGGCTACACCTTC.

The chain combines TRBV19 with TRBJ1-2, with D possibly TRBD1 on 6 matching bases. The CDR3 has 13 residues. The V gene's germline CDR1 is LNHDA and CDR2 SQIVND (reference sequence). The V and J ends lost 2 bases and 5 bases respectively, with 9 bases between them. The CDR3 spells CASSITGRYGYTF. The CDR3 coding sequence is TGTGCCAGTAGTATAACAGGGCGGTATGGCTACACCTTC.